What follows are 20 T cell receptor beta chains derived from one specimen sequenced in a study of blood T cell repertoires in COVID-19. Profiled with immunoSEQ multiplex PCR; TCRdb holds only in-frame clones, not every one. The repertoire consists of around 70,000 clones, with more than 90% occurring once and the leading ten covering about 9.8%. The specimen was peripheral blood. All receptors come from a human donor in a cohort sampled during active COVID-19.

This clone has just one count. This chain joins TRBV6-2 or TRBV6-3 and TRBJ2-7; 9 bases match TRBD2. V lost 2 bases to trimming and J lost 3 bases; unmatched junction nucleotides: 2. Germline assignment: CDR1 MNHEY and CDR2 SVGEGT. The CDR3 loop spans 14 amino acids. CDR3 amino acids: CASSYGLAIYEQYF. DNA of the CDR3: TGTGCCAGCAGTTACGGACTAGCGATCTACGAGCAGTACTTC.

This sequence joins TRBV7-2 and TRBJ2-3; the D gene is possibly TRBD2 (7 bases). The CDR3 spans 17 residues. The V end was cut by 5 bases, the J end by 0 bases, with 18 bases between. Germline CDR1 and CDR2: SGHTA and FQGNSA. The CDR3 reads CASSRPFGGGSTDTQYF. The CDR3 nucleotides are TGTGCCAGCAGCCGCCCCTTCGGCGGGGGCAGCACAGATACGCAGTATTTT. Full variable domain (missing parts from reference TRBV7-2 and TRBJ2-3): GAGVSQSPSNKVTEKGKDVELRCDPISGHTALYWYRQSLGQGLEFLIYFQGNSAPDKSGLPSDRFSAERTGGSVSTLTIQRTQQEDSAVYLCASSRPFGGGSTDTQYFGPGTRLTVL.

CDR3 residues: CASSRDRAANTGELFF. In nucleotides, the CDR3 is TGTGCCAGCAGCCGGGACAGGGCGGCGAACACCGGGGAGCTGTTTTTT. The V call is TRBV2, the J call TRBJ2-2, with 9 bases lining up with TRBD1. Germline V gene data show CDR1 as SNHLY and CDR2 as FYNNEI. This CDR3 has 16 residues. With 6 bases clipped from V and 0 bases from J, the junction kept 5 bases outside the gene matches.

The chain joins TRBV5-1 to TRBJ2-7; tentative D call: TRBD2 (6 bases). CDR1 and CDR2 from the germline V gene are SGHRS and YFSETQ. V lost 2 bases, J lost 4 bases, and 7 bases lay in between. There are 12 residues in the CDR3. CDR3: CASSFGGYEQYF. The DNA of the CDR3 is TGCGCCAGCAGCTTCGGGGGTTACGAGCAGTACTTC.

Concerning this clone: Other DNA sequences in this specimen translate into the identical CDR3. The chain links TRBV4-1 to TRBJ1-2; D unclear. The germline V gene encodes CDR1 MGHRA and CDR2 YSYEKL. The germline V and J ends were trimmed by 0 bases and 5 bases, with 13 bases remaining between them. The CDR3 is 15 residues long. The CDR3 region has the DNA TGCGCCAGCAGCCAAGAAAGGCCGGGGATATATGGCTACACCTTC. Protein sequence: CASSQERPGIYGYTF.

This sequence joins TRBV28 and TRBJ1-1; no clear D. This CDR3 contains 14 residues. Trimming removed 2 bases from V and 5 bases from J, with 12 bases in between. Germline values: CDR1 MDHEN, CDR2 SYDVKM. CDR3 residues: CASSLVSRRTEAFF. The DNA of the CDR3 is TGTGCCAGCAGTTTAGTCTCCCGGCGGACTGAAGCTTTCTTT.

The V gene is TRBV6-5, the J gene TRBJ2-7, with TRBD2 as a possible D gene (5 bases). The germline V gene has CDR1 MNHEY and CDR2 SVGAGI. The CDR3 contains 15 residues. V was clipped by 7 bases and J by 2 bases, with 18 bases between them. CDR3 DNA: TGTGCCAGCACCCCAGGACTGGCGACAACCTACGAGCAGTACTTC. Its protein is CASTPGLATTYEQYF.

This clone has a single count. This chain joins TRBV4-3 and TRBJ1-2, with unresolved D. The CDR3 runs to 13 residues. In germline, CDR1 is LGHNA, CDR2 YSLEER. Trimming shortened V by 0 bases and J by 3 bases, and 5 bases separated the two germline ends. The CDR3 protein is CASSQDRHYGYTF. CDR3 bases: TGCGCCAGCAGCCAAGACAGGCACTATGGCTACACCTTC.

The CDR3 sequence is CASSPQAGGAQFF. CDR3 coding DNA: TGTGCCAGCAGTCCTCAAGCGGGAGGGGCCCAGTTCTTC. The chain links TRBV28 to TRBJ2-1; 10 bases are shared with TRBD2. CDR3 length: 13 amino acids. CDR1 is MDHEN, CDR2 SYDVKM, per germline. The J segment lost 13 bases and the V segment lost 5 bases, leaving 8 bases of the junction unmatched.

The V gene is TRBV5-4, the J gene TRBJ1-5, with 9 bases identical to TRBD1. Looked up from germline, CDR1 is SGHNT and CDR2 is YYREEE (reference sequence). The CDR3 totals 15 residues. V dropped 1 base and J dropped 6; count of bases not matched to a gene: 5. CDR3 in DNA: TGTGCCAGCAGCTTGAACTCGGACAGGGGTCAGCCCCAGCATTTT. Translated: CASSLNSDRGQPQHF.

V gene TRBV6-5 combines with J gene TRBJ1-5; 7 nucleotides match TRBD1. V dropped 6 bases and J dropped 7; count of bases not matched to a gene: 6. The length of the CDR3 is 13 residues. Germline lookup yields CDR1 MNHEY and CDR2 SVGAGI. CDR3 in amino acids: CASSRGEGQPQHF. The CDR3 DNA is TGTGCCAGCAGCAGGGGGGAAGGCCAGCCCCAGCATTTT.

J is TRBJ1-1 and V is TRBV19, with TRBD1 matching 8 bases. V lost 5 bases and J lost 0; bases outside the gene matches: 11. CDR1 is LNHDA and CDR2 is SQIVND in the germline V gene (reference sequence). CDR3 length: 17 amino acids. CDR3 coding DNA: TGTGCCAGTAGTCCCAGGGGGCGATCGTCCATGAACACTGAAGCTTTCTTT. Translation: CASSPRGRSSMNTEAFF.

The V call is TRBV27, the J call TRBJ1-1, with D perhaps TRBD1 (5 bases). V was shortened by 2 bases and J by 3 bases, with 7 bases between the two germline ends. Germline values: CDR1 MNHEY, CDR2 SMNVEV (reference sequence). There are 13 residues in the CDR3. CDR3: CASSLVGDTEAFF. The CDR3 DNA reads TGTGCCAGCAGTTTAGTAGGGGACACTGAAGCTTTCTTT.

The chain employs TRBV11-1 and TRBJ1-2; perhaps TRBD1 as D (6 bases). V was clipped by 5 bases and J by 2 bases, with 18 bases between them. CDR3 length: 16 residues. The germline V gene has CDR1 SGHAT and CDR2 FQDESV (reference sequence). CDR3 nucleotides: TGTGCCAGCAGCCGGGGGGCGGCGGCTTCAAACTATGGCTACACCTTC. Translated: CASSRGAAASNYGYTF.

The V call is TRBV11-2, the J call TRBJ2-1; 10 bases map to TRBD2. The CDR3 sequence is 17 residues long. The V gene end was trimmed by 3 bases and the J gene end by 1 base; junction bases not matched to a gene: 6. Germline CDR1 is SGHAT and CDR2 is FQNNGV. CDR3 loop: CASSFSPSGSSYNEQFF. In DNA, the CDR3 is TGTGCCAGCAGCTTTTCCCCTAGCGGGAGTTCCTACAATGAGCAGTTCTTC.

The CDR3, as DNA: TGTGCCAGCAGTTTACTAGCCCCGGAGCAGTTCTTC. It yields the protein CASSLLAPEQFF. The rearrangement joins TRBV28 to TRBJ2-1; D perhaps matches TRBD2 (5 bases). The germline gives CDR1 MDHEN, CDR2 SYDVKM. The V end was cut by 2 bases, the J end by 10 bases, with 9 bases between. The CDR3 extends over 12 amino acids.

The chain carries TRBV7-2 and TRBJ2-2; D is unresolved. The CDR3 covers 12 residues. V was cut by 3 bases and J by 6 bases, with 5 bases left in between. Germline V CDR1 and CDR2: SGHTA, FQGNSA. CDR3: CASSFQAGELFF. The CDR3, as DNA: TGTGCCAGCAGCTTCCAGGCCGGGGAGCTGTTTTTT.

This clone was counted once. The genes are TRBV20-1 and TRBJ2-3; 8 bases align to TRBD2. Germline V CDR1 and CDR2: DFQATT, SNEGSKA (reference sequence). V shed 3 bases, J shed 7 bases, and the junction held 15 bases outside the gene matches. The CDR3 contains 16 residues. CDR3 bases: TGCAGTGCTAGTCAGGTCTGGTCGGGAGGGCCACATACGCAGTATTTT. Protein product: CSASQVWSGGPHTQYF.

CDR3: CASSLSSSGNSYEQYF. CDR3 sequence (DNA): TGTGCCAGCAGTTTATCGTCTAGCGGGAACTCCTACGAGCAGTACTTC. This chain joins TRBV28 and TRBJ2-7; TRBD2 agrees at 9 bases. Germline V CDR1 and CDR2: MDHEN, SYDVKM. With V trimmed by 1 base and J by 0 bases, 4 bases remained unmatched. The CDR3 runs to 16 residues.

This sequence joins TRBV7-2 and TRBJ1-1; 8 bases match TRBD1. In germline, CDR1 is SGHTA, CDR2 FQGNSA. V lost 5 bases to trimming and J lost 4 bases; unmatched junction nucleotides: 3. CDR3 length equals 13 residues. The CDR3 region has the DNA TGTGCCAGCAGCGTCACAGGGGGCACTGAAGCTTTCTTT. Translated: CASSVTGGTEAFF.